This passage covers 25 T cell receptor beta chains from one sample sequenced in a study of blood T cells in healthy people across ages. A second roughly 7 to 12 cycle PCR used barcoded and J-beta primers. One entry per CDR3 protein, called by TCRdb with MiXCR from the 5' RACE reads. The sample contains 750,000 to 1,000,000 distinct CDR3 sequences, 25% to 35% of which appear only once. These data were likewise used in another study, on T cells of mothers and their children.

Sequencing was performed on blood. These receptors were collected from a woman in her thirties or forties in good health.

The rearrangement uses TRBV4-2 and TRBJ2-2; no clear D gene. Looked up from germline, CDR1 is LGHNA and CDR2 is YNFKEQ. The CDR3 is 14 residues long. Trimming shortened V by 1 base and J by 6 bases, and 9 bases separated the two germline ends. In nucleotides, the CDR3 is TGTGCCAGCAGCCAAGCCCCAGTCGCCGGGGAGCTGTTTTTT. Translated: CASSQAPVAGELFF.

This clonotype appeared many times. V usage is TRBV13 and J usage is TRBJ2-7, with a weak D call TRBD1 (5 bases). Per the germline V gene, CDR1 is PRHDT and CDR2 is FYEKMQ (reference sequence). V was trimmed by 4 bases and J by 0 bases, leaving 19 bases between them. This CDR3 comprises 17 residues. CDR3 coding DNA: TGTGCCAGCAGCTCACTCATCGACGCGGACACCTCCTACGAGCAGTACTTC. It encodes CASSSLIDADTSYEQYF.

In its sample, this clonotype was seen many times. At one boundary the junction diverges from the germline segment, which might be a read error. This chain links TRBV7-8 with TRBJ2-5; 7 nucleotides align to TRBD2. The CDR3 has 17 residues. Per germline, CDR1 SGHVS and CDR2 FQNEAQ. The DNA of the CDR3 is TGTGCCAGCAGCTTAGCGCTAGCGGTGGTGTCTCAAGAAACCCAGTACTTC. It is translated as CASSLALAVVSQETQYF.

The CDR3 here is CASSYGAGGNNEQYF. The CDR3 DNA is TGTGCCAGCAGTTACGGAGCGGGGGGCAACAATGAGCAGTACTTC. V gene TRBV6-5 combines with J gene TRBJ2-7, with TRBD2 matching 9 bases. The CDR3 extends over 15 amino acids. Germline loops: CDR1 MNHEY, CDR2 SVGAGI. With 2 bases clipped from V and 7 bases from J, the junction kept 9 bases outside the gene matches.

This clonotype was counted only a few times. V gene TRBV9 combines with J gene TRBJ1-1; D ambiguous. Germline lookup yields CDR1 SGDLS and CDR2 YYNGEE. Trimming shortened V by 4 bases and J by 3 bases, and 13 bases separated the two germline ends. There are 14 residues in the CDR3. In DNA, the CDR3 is TGTGCCAGCAGCCCCACCGACGGATACACTGAAGCTTTCTTT. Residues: CASSPTDGYTEAFF.

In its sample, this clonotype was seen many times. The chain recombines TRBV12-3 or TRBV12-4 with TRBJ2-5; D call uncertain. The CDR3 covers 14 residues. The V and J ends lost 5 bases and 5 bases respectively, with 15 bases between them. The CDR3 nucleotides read TGTGCCAGCAGTCTTACCGCCGGTTTGGAGACCCAGTACTTC. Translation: CASSLTAGLETQYF.

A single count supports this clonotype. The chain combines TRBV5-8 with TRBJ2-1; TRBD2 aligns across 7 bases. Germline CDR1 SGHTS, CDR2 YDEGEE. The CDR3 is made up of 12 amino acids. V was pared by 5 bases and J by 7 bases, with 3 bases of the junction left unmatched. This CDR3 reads CASRTGLNEQFF. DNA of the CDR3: TGTGCCAGCAGAACGGGACTAAATGAGCAGTTCTTC.

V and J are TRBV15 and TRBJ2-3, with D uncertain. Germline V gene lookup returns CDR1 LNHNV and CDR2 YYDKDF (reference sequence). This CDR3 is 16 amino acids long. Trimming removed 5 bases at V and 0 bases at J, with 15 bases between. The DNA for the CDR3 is TGTGCCACCAGCCCCCGAACGCTCCGCAGCACAGATACGCAGTATTTT. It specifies CATSPRTLRSTDTQYF. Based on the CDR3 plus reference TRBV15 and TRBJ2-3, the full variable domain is DAMVIQNPRYQVTQFGKPVTLSCSQTLNHNVMYWYQQKSSQAPKLLFHYYDKDFNNEADTPDNFQSRRPNTSFCFLDIRSPGLGDTAMYLCATSPRTLRSTDTQYFGPGTRLTVL.

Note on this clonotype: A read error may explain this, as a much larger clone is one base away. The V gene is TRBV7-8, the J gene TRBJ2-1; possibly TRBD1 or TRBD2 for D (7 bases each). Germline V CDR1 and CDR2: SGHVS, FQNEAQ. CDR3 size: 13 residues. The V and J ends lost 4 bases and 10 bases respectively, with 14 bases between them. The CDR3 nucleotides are TGTGCCAGCAGCTCAACAGGGGACTACGAGCAGTTCTTC. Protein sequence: CASSSTGDYEQFF.

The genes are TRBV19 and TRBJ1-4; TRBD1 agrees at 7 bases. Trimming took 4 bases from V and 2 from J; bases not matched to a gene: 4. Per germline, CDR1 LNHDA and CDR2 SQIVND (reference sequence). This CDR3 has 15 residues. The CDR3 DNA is TGTGCCAGTAGTACCCAACAGGGGACTAATGAAAAACTGTTTTTT. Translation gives CASSTQQGTNEKLFF.

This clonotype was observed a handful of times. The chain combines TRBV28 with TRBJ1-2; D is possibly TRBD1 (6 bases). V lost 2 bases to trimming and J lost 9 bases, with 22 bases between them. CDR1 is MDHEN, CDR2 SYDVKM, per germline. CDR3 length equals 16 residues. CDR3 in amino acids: CASSLPATGIAFRYTF. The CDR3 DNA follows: TGTGCCAGCAGTTTACCCGCGACAGGTATAGCCTTCCGCTACACCTTC.

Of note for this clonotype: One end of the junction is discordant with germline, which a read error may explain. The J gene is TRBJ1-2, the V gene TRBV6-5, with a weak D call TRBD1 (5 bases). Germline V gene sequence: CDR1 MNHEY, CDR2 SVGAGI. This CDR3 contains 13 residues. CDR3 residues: CASSIGRDYGCTF. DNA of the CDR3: TGTGCCAGCAGTATCGGACGGGACTATGGCTGCACCTTC.

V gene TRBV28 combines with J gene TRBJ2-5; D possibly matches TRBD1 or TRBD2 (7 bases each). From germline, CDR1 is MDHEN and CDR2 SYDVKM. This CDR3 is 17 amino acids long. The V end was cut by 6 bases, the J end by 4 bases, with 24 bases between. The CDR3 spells CASSPTRRTGEGETQYF. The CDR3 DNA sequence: TGTGCCAGCAGCCCGACCCGACGAACAGGGGAGGGAGAGACCCAGTACTTC.

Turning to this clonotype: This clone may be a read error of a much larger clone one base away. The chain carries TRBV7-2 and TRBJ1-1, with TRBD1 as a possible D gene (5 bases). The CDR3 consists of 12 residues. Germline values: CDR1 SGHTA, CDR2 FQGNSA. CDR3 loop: CACSHPRQRAFF. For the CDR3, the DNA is TGTGCCTGCAGCCATCCTAGACAGAGAGCTTTCTTT.

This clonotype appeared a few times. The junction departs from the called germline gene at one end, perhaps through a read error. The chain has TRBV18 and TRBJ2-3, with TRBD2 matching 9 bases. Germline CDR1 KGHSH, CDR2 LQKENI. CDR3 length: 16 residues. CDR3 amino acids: CVSSGSSGTRTDTQYF. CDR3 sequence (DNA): TGTGTCAGCTCGGGCTCTAGCGGGACCCGCACAGATACGCAGTATTTT.

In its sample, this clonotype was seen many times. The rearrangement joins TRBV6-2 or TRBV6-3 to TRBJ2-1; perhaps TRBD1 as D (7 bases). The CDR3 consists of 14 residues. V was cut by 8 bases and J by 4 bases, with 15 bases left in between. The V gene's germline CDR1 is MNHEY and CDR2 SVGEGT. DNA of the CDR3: TGTGCCAGCGTCAGGGGGGCGGCATACAATGAGCAGTTCTTC. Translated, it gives CASVRGAAYNEQFF.

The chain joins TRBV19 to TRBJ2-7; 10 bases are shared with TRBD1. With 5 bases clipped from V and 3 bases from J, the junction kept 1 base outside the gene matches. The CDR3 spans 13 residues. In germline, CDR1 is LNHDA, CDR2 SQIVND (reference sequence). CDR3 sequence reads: CASSGTGDYEQYF. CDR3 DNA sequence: TGTGCCAGTAGTGGGACAGGGGACTACGAGCAGTACTTC.

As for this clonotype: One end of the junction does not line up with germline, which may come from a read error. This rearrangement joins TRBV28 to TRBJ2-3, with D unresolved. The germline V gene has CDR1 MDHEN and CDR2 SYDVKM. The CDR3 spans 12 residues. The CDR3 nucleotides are TGTGCCAGCAATTTAGTGGGAGATACGCAGTATTTT. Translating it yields CASNLVGDTQYF. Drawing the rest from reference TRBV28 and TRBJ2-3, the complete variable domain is DVKVTQSSRYLVKRTGEKVFLECVQDMDHENMFWYRQDPGLGLRLIYFSYDVKMKEKGDIPEGYSVSREKKERFSLILESASTNQTSMYLCASNLVGDTQYFGPGTRLTVL.

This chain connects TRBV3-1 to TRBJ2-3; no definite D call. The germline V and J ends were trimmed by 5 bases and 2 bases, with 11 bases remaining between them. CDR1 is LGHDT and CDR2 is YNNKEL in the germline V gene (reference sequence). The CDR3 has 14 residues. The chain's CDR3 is CASSGQRATDTQYF. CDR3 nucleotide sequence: TGTGCCAGCAGCGGGCAGCGAGCCACAGATACGCAGTATTTT.

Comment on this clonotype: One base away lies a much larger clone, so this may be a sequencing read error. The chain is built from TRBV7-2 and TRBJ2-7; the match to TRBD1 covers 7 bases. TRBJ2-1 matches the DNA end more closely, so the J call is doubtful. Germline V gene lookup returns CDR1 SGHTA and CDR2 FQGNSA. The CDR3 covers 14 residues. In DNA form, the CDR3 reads TGTGCCAGCAGTCCGGGACAGAACTGCAATGAGCAGTTCTTC. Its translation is CASSPGQNCNEQFF.

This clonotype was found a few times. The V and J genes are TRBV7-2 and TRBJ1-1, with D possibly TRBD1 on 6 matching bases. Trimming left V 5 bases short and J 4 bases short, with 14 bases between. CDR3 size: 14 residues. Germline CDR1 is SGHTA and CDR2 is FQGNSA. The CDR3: CASSPTGQLTEAFF. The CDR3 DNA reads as TGTGCCAGCAGCCCAACCGGACAGCTCACTGAAGCTTTCTTT.

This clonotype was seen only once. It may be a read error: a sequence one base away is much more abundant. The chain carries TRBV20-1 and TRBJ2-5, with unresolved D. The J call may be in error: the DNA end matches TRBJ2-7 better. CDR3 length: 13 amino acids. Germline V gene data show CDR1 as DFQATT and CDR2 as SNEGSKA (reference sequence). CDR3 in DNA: TGCAGTGCTAGAGATCCCCTAGTCTACGAGCAGTACTTC. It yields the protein CSARDPLVYEQYF.

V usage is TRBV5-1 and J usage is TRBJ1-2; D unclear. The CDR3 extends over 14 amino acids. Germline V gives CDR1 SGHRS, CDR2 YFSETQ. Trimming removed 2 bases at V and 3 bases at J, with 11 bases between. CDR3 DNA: TGCGCCAGCAGCTTATCGACTTCATACTATGGCTACACCTTC. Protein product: CASSLSTSYYGYTF.

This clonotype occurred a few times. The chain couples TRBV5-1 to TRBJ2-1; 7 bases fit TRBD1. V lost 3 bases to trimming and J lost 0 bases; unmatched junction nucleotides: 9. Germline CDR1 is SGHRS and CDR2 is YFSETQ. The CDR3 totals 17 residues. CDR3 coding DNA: TGCGCCAGCAGCTACAGGGGTCCCCAAAGCTCCTACAATGAGCAGTTCTTC. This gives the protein CASSYRGPQSSYNEQFF.

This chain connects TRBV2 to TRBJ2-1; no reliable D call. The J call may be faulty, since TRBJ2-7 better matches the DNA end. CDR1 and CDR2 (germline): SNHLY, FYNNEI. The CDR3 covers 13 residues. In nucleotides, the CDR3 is TGTGCCAGCAGTGAACTCCTACCCAATGAGCAGTACTTC. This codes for CASSELLPNEQYF.